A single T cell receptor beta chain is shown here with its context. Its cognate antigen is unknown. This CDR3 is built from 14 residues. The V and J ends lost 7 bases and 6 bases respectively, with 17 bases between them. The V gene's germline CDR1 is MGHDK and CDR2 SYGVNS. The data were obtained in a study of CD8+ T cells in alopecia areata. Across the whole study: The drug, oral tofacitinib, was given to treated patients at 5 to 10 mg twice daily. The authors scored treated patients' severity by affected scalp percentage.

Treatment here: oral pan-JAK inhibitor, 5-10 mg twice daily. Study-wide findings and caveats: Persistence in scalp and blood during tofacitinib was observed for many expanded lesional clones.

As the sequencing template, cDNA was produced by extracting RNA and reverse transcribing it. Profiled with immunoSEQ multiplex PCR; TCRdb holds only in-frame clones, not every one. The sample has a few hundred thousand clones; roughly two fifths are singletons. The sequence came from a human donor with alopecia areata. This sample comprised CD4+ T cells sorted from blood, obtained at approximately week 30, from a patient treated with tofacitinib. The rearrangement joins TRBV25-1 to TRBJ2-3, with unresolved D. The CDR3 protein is CASTVGVAEDTQYF. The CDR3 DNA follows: TGTGCCAGCACTGTTGGGGTAGCAGAGGATACGCAGTATTTT.